This T cell receptor (beta chain) was recovered during a study of post-analysis software for immune sequencing data. Unique molecular identifiers were built into the TCR beta cDNA libraries. Researchers reported a few hundred thousand cDNA molecules coming from approximately 1 to 10 million T cells. In TCRdb, the PCR reads were re-called with MiXCR into one record per CDR3 protein. The data contain some 690,000 distinct CDR3 sequences, 30% of them singletons. With V trimmed by 1 base and J by 1 base, 0 bases remained unmatched. CDR1 and CDR2 from the germline V gene are SGHTA and FQGNSA. The CDR3 contains 15 residues. Study-level results: Diversity measured as normalized Chao1 was significantly lower in multiple sclerosis patients than in controls. When patients were compared with controls, four to six TRBV segments were more frequent, TRBV5-6, TRBV5-1 and TRBV20-1 among them. Strong co-clustering by F measure was seen for same-batch samples.

This clonotype has at least ten counts. Its antigen is undetermined. The receptor comes from a girl aged 10-17 years with multiple sclerosis. Sequenced material: blood. The chain employs TRBV7-2 and TRBJ1-5; 8 bases line up with TRBD1. The CDR3 loop is CASSLGTGSNQPQHF. As DNA, the CDR3 is TGTGCCAGCAGCTTAGGGACAGGGAGCAATCAGCCCCAGCATTTT. Full variable domain (rest looked up from reference TRBV7-2 and TRBJ1-5): GAGVSQSPSNKVTEKGKDVELRCDPISGHTALYWYRQSLGQGLEFLIYFQGNSAPDKSGLPSDRFSAERTGGSVSTLTIQRTQQEDSAVYLCASSLGTGSNQPQHFGDGTRLSIL.